One and the same sample provided the 20 T cell receptor beta chains below, sequenced in a study of blood T cell repertoires in COVID-19. Sequencing used immunoSEQ multiplex PCR; TCRdb keeps in-frame clones, though not all of them. Of about 74,000 clones in the sample, roughly 88% are singletons; the top ten hold under 2%. Input material: peripheral blood. The receptor set was obtained from a woman of 80 years or more with active or convalescent COVID-19.

The chain couples TRBV7-9 to TRBJ1-4, with a weak D call TRBD1 (5 bases). Trimming took 5 bases from V and 0 from J, leaving 10 bases between them. This CDR3 has 15 amino acids. Germline V lookup: CDR1 SEHNR, CDR2 FQNEAQ (reference sequence). The CDR3 protein is CASSAAGTTNEKLFF. CDR3 coding DNA: TGTGCCAGCAGCGCCGCAGGGACAACTAATGAAAAACTGTTTTTT. Full variable domain (rest looked up from reference TRBV7-9 and TRBJ1-4): DTGVSQNPRHKITKRGQNVTFRCDPISEHNRLYWYRQTLGQGPEFLTYFQNEAQLEKSRLLSDRFSAERPKGSFSTLEIQRTEQGDSAMYLCASSAAGTTNEKLFFGSGTQLSVL.

The chain couples TRBV7-9 to TRBJ2-2; D might be TRBD2 (6 bases). CDR3 length: 16 amino acids. Germline assignment: CDR1 SEHNR and CDR2 FQNEAQ (reference sequence). Trimming removed 7 bases at V and 1 base at J, with 16 bases between. Here the CDR3 reads CASTPFGGVNTGELFF. The DNA of the CDR3 is TGTGCCAGCACCCCTTTCGGAGGGGTGAACACCGGGGAGCTGTTTTTT.

The genes are TRBV4-1 and TRBJ2-7, with 9 nucleotides matching TRBD1. There are 14 residues in the CDR3. CDR1 and CDR2 from the germline V gene are MGHRA and YSYEKL. The V gene end was trimmed by 3 bases and the J gene end by 0 bases; junction bases not matched to a gene: 0. The CDR3 DNA reads as TGCGCCAGCAGCCAGACAGGGGGCTCCTACGAGCAGTACTTC. Translating gives CASSQTGGSYEQYF.

V gene TRBV7-2 combines with J gene TRBJ1-2; tentatively, D is TRBD1 (6 bases). CDR1 is SGHTA and CDR2 is FQGNSA in the germline V gene. The V gene lost 0 bases and the J gene lost 7 bases, with 15 bases spanning the gap. This CDR3 spans 15 amino acids. CDR3 in amino acids: CASSLAQGQGLGYTF. CDR3 sequence (DNA): TGTGCCAGCAGCTTAGCGCAGGGGCAGGGTCTTGGCTACACCTTC.

This clone was detected once. The CDR3 region has the DNA TGCGCCAGCAGCTTGTTGGGCGTCGGGATCTCGAACACTGAAGCTTTCTTT. Its translation: CASSLLGVGISNTEAFF. V is TRBV5-1 and J is TRBJ1-1; D gene unclear. The V end lost 1 base, the J end lost 1 base, and 17 bases lay between the germline ends. Germline CDR1 and CDR2: SGHRS and YFSETQ. This CDR3 spans 17 amino acids.

V is TRBV10-3 and J is TRBJ2-3, with D maybe TRBD1 (6 bases). The CDR3 contains 16 residues. Germline V gene lookup returns CDR1 ENHRY and CDR2 SYGVKD. V lost 2 bases, J lost 2 bases, and 14 bases lay in between. CDR3 sequence: CAISEGQGFSTDTQYF. The CDR3 region has the DNA TGTGCCATCAGTGAGGGGCAGGGGTTTTCCACAGATACGCAGTATTTT.

The chain carries TRBV20-1 and TRBJ2-5; 10 nucleotides align to TRBD2. CDR3 length: 16 residues. CDR1 and CDR2 (germline): DFQATT, SNEGSKA (reference sequence). The V gene end was trimmed by 3 bases and the J gene end by 4 bases; junction bases not matched to a gene: 11. CDR3 amino acids: CSASPGLAGVGETQYF. In DNA form, the CDR3 reads TGCAGTGCTAGTCCCGGGCTAGCGGGAGTAGGAGAGACCCAGTACTTC.

CDR3 nucleotides: TGTGCCAGCAGCCGGGTCGGACTAGCGGGAGGCGGGGAGCAGTACTTC. It is translated as CASSRVGLAGGGEQYF. This chain joins TRBV3-1 (or the pseudogene TRBV3-2) and TRBJ2-7, with 14 bases fitting TRBD2. The length of the CDR3 is 16 residues. Germline V CDR1 and CDR2: LGHDT, YNNKEL (reference sequence). Unmatched junction bases numbered 9, after V lost 4 bases and J lost 7 bases.

This rearrangement joins TRBV7-9 to TRBJ2-1; 9 bases map to TRBD2. Germline V gives CDR1 SEHNR, CDR2 FQNEAQ (reference sequence). CDR3 length: 14 residues. V was pared by 1 base and J by 16 bases, with 11 bases of the junction left unmatched. CDR3 region: CASSLVSSGSFRFF. The CDR3 DNA sequence: TGTGCCAGCAGCTTAGTTAGTAGCGGGAGTTTTCGATTCTTC.

The CDR3 nucleotides read TGCGCCAGCAGCTTGGATAGACAGGGAGAAGGCTACACCTTC. Residues: CASSLDRQGEGYTF. The chain is built from TRBV5-1 and TRBJ1-2; 7 nucleotides match TRBD1. The CDR3 length is 14 residues. From germline, CDR1 is SGHRS and CDR2 YFSETQ. J lost 8 bases, V lost 0 bases, and 7 bases had no gene match. Combining the CDR3 with reference TRBV5-1 and TRBJ1-2 gives the whole variable domain KAGVTQTPRYLIKTRGQQVTLSCSPISGHRSVSWYQQTPGQGLQFLFEYFSETQRNKGNFPGRFSGRQFSNSRSEMNVSTLELGDSALYLCASSLDRQGEGYTFGSGTRLTVV.

The chain uses TRBV4-3 and TRBJ2-7, with TRBD2 matching over 7 bases. The V segment lost 1 base and the J segment 3 bases; nucleotides outside the gene matches: 9. This CDR3 has 16 residues. CDR1 and CDR2 from the germline V gene are LGHNA and YSLEER. The CDR3 is CASSQVQGGVGYEQYF. The DNA for the CDR3 is TGCGCCAGCAGCCAAGTTCAGGGAGGGGTCGGCTACGAGCAGTACTTC.

This clone was seen a single time. The chain links TRBV19 to TRBJ2-2, with TRBD1 identical over 7 bases. The CDR3 has 14 residues. V gave up 6 bases and J gave up 5 bases; unmatched junction bases: 6. The germline CDR1 and CDR2 sequences are LNHDA and SQIVND (reference sequence). In DNA, the CDR3 is TGTGCCAGTAGACCCGGACAGGAGACCGGGGAGCTGTTTTTT. As protein: CASRPGQETGELFF. Filled out from reference TRBV19 and TRBJ2-2, the complete variable domain reads DGGITQSPKYLFRKEGQNVTLSCEQNLNHDAMYWYRQDPGQGLRLIYYSQIVNDFQKGDIAEGYSVSREKKESFPLTVTSAQKNPTAFYLCASRPGQETGELFFGEGSRLTVL.

The chain employs TRBV11-3 and TRBJ2-1; 9 nucleotides match TRBD2. This CDR3 region has 14 residues. Trimming took 4 bases from V and 3 from J; bases not matched to a gene: 1. Germline values: CDR1 SGHNT, CDR2 YENEEA. The CDR3 coding sequence is TGTGCCAGCAGCTCTAGCGGGATCTACAATGAGCAGTTCTTC. Translated, it gives CASSSSGIYNEQFF.

The chain links TRBV27 to TRBJ1-6; D is perhaps TRBD1 (6 bases). Germline V lookup: CDR1 MNHEY, CDR2 SMNVEV (reference sequence). Deletions cut 11 bases from V and 4 bases from J, with 18 bases between. The CDR3 loop spans 15 amino acids. For the CDR3, the DNA is TGTGCCCGGAATGCCGGGGGGCGATATAATTCACCCCTCCACTTT. Its translation: CARNAGGRYNSPLHF.

The chain recombines TRBV18 with TRBJ1-2, with a weak D call TRBD1 (5 bases). The CDR3 runs 12 residues. V was cut by 6 bases and J by 7 bases, with 12 bases left in between. Germline V CDR1 and CDR2: KGHSH, LQKENI. The CDR3 DNA is TGTGCCAGCTCGACCCGGGGGACTGGCTACACCTTC. Protein product: CASSTRGTGYTF.

Points on this clone: Additional DNA sequences in this sample encode the identical CDR3. The CDR3 DNA sequence: TGTGCCAGCTCACCGGGGAGAGATCAGCCCCAGCATTTT. This encodes CASSPGRDQPQHF. The chain employs TRBV18 and TRBJ1-5; unclear D gene. The CDR3 is 13 residues long. The V gene lost 3 bases and the J gene lost 5 bases, with 8 bases spanning the gap. The germline CDR1 and CDR2 sequences are KGHSH and LQKENI.

The chain uses TRBV3-1 (or the pseudogene TRBV3-2) and TRBJ2-1; a possible D gene is TRBD1 (6 bases). Germline values: CDR1 LGHDT, CDR2 YNNKEL (reference sequence). Trimming removed 0 bases from V and 4 bases from J, with 13 bases in between. There are 16 residues in the CDR3. In DNA form, the CDR3 reads TGTGCCAGCAGCCAAGAGCGGGCCCAGGGGTACAATGAGCAGTTCTTC. Translated, it gives CASSQERAQGYNEQFF.

This clone was seen once. The chain uses TRBV7-9 and TRBJ2-3, with 9 bases identical to TRBD2. Germline assignment: CDR1 SEHNR and CDR2 FQNEAQ (reference sequence). With 3 bases clipped from V and 6 bases from J, the junction kept 7 bases outside the gene matches. The CDR3 loop spans 15 amino acids. For the CDR3, the DNA is TGTGCCAGCAGCTTGGGGCTAGCGGGAAGGGATACGCAGTATTTT. Its translation: CASSLGLAGRDTQYF.

The chain links TRBV27 to TRBJ2-1; TRBD2 matches 10 bases. The CDR3 has 19 amino acids. The trim removed 7 bases at V and 4 bases at J, leaving 19 bases unmatched. The germline CDR1 and CDR2 sequences are MNHEY and SMNVEV (reference sequence). DNA for the CDR3: TGTGCCAGCATCGCGAGGGCGGCTAGCGGGAGCCAGGGTTACAATGAGCAGTTCTTC. Protein product: CASIARAASGSQGYNEQFF.

The chain is built from TRBV10-3 and TRBJ2-3; 7 nucleotides agree with TRBD2. CDR3 length: 17 residues. Per germline, CDR1 ENHRY and CDR2 SYGVKD. The trim removed 0 bases at V and 1 base at J, leaving 7 bases unmatched. The CDR3 spells CAISESPSGARTDTQYF. As DNA, the CDR3 is TGTGCCATCAGTGAGTCCCCCAGCGGGGCCCGCACAGATACGCAGTATTTT.